This TCR beta chain was sequenced during a study of T cells in Graves' hyperthyroidism and ophthalmopathy. This clonotype was seen ten or more times. CDR1 and CDR2 from the germline V gene are MNHEY and SVGAGI. CDR3 size: 13 residues. The V end was cut by 3 bases, the J end by 1 base, with 5 bases between. The TCR beta CDR3 regions underwent amplification using RNA transcripts as the source. HTBI primers were the set used in a first-round RT-PCR of the TCR CDR3. TCRdb fed the multiplex PCR reads into MiXCR, producing one record per CDR3 protein. The data contain tens of thousands of distinct CDR3 sequences, 40% to 55% of them singletons.

The sequence was collected from a woman between 45 and 65 years old with Graves' hyperthyroidism that later progressed to Graves' ophthalmopathy. The source material was blood. V and J are TRBV6-5 and TRBJ2-3; D is ambiguous. The CDR3 is CASSYAGTDTQYF. CDR3 nucleotides: TGTGCCAGCAGTTATGCGGGCACAGATACGCAGTATTTT.